A single sample is the source of the 2 T cell receptor beta chains below, sequenced in a study of radiotherapy plus CTLA-4 blockade in lung cancer. The method was immunoSEQ multiplex PCR; TCRdb's version includes in-frame clones alone and lacks a portion of them. This sample has fewer than 50,000 clones, with 80% to 90% found just once. The sequences come from peripheral blood, collected from a patient treated with radiotherapy plus ipilimumab. The receptors were gathered from a human donor with non-small cell lung cancer whose response to radiotherapy plus ipilimumab could not be evaluated.

The rearrangement joins TRBV4-2 to TRBJ2-2; TRBD2 agrees at 12 bases. CDR3 length: 19 residues. The V gene's germline CDR1 is LGHNA and CDR2 YNFKEQ. Trimming took 1 base from V and 5 from J; bases not matched to a gene: 11. DNA for the CDR3: TGTGCCAGCAGCCAAGTGGGTTCCGGACTAGCGGGACGGACCGGGGAGCTGTTTTTT. Protein product: CASSQVGSGLAGRTGELFF.

The V gene is TRBV5-1, the J gene TRBJ2-4; no clear D. Per the germline V gene, CDR1 is SGHRS and CDR2 is YFSETQ. V was clipped by 3 bases and J by 9 bases, with 10 bases between them. This CDR3 contains 12 residues. In nucleotides, the CDR3 is TGCGCCAGCAGCTCGCCGTCCAGCATTCAGTACTTC. Translated: CASSSPSSIQYF.